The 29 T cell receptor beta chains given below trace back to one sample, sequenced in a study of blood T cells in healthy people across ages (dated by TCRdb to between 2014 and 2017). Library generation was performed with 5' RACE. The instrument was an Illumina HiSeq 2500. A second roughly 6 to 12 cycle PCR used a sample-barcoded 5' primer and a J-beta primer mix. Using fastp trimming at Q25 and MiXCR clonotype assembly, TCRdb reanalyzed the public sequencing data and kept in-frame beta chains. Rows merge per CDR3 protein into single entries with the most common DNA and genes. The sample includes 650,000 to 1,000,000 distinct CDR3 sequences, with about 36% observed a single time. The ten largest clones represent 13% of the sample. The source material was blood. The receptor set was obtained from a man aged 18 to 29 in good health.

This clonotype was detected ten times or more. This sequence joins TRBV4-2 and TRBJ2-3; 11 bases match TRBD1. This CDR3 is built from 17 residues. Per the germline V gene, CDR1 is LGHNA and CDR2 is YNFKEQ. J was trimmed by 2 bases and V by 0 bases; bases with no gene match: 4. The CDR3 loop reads CASSQDWGQGVTDTQYF. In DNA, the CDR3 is TGTGCCAGCAGCCAAGATTGGGGACAGGGGGTCACAGATACGCAGTATTTT.

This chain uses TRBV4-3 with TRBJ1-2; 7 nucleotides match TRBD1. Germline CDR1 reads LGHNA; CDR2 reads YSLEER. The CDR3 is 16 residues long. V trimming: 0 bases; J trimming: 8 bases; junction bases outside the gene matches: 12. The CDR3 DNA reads TGCGCCAGCAGCCAAGACCTTATGTGGAGGGGGCAAGGCTACACCTTC. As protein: CASSQDLMWRGQGYTF.

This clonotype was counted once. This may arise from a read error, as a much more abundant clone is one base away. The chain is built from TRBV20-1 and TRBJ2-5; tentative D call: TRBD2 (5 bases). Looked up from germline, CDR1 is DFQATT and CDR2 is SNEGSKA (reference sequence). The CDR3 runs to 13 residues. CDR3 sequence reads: CNASPDGQETQYF. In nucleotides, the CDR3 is TGCAATGCTAGCCCCGACGGACAAGAGACCCAGTACTTC.

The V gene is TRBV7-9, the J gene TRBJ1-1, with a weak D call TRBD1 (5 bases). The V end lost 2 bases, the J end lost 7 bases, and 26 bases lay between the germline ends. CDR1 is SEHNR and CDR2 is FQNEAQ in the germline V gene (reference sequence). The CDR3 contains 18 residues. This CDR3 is CASSLRVHKPTLDIEAFF. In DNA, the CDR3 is TGTGCCAGCAGCTTAAGAGTACACAAACCCACCTTGGACATTGAAGCTTTCTTT.

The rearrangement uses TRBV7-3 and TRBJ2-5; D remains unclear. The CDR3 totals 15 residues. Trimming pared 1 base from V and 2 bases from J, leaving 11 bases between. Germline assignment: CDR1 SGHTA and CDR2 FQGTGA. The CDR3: CASSLSRAQQETQYF. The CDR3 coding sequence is TGTGCCAGCAGCTTAAGTAGGGCACAACAAGAGACCCAGTACTTC.

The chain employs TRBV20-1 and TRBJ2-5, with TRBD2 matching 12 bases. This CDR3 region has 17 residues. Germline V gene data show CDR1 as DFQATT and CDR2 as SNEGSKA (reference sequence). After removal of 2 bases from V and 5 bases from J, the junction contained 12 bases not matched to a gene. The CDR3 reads CSARPTLAGGHVETQYF. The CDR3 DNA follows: TGCAGTGCTAGACCCACCCTAGCGGGGGGGCACGTGGAGACCCAGTACTTC.

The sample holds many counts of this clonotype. DNA of the CDR3: TGCGCCAGCAGCCCCCACGAGGGCGGCACTGAAGCTTTCTTT. Translating it yields CASSPHEGGTEAFF. The chain has TRBV4-1 and TRBJ1-1; no firm D call. The CDR3 runs to 14 residues. Germline CDR1 and CDR2: MGHRA and YSYEKL. The germline V and J ends were trimmed by 4 bases and 4 bases, with 13 bases remaining between them.

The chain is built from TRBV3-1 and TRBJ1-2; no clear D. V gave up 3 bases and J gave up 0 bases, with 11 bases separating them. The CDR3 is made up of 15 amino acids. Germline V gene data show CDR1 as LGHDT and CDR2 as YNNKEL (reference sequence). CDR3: CASSHANRANYGYTF. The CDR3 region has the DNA TGTGCCAGCAGCCACGCGAACAGAGCTAACTATGGCTACACCTTC. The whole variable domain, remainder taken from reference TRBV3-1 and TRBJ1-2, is DTAVSQTPKYLVTQMGNDKSIKCEQNLGHDTMYWYKQDSKKFLKIMFSYNNKELIINETVPNRFSPKSPDKAHLNLHINSLELGDSAVYFCASSHANRANYGYTFGSGTRLTVV.

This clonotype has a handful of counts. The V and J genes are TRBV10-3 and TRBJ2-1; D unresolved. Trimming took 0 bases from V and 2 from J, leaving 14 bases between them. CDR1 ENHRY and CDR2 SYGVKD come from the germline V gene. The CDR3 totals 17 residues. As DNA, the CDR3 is TGTGCCATCAGTGAGTCAATCGGGCGGTTAGCCTACAATGAGCAGTTCTTC. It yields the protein CAISESIGRLAYNEQFF.

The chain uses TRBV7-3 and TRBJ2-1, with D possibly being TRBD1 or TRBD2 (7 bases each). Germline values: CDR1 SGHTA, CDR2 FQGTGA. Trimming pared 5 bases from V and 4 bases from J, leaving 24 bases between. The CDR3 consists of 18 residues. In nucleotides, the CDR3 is TGTGCCAGCAGCCCCGTGGCGGGGGCCAGGGGGACTTACAATGAGCAGTTCTTC. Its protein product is CASSPVAGARGTYNEQFF.

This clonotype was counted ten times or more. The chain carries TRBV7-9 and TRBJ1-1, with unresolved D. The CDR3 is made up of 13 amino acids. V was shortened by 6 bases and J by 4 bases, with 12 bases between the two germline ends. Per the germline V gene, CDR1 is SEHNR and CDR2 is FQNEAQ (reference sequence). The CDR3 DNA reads TGTGCCAGCAGTTTTGGAGGAGGCACTGAAGCTTTCTTT. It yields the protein CASSFGGGTEAFF.

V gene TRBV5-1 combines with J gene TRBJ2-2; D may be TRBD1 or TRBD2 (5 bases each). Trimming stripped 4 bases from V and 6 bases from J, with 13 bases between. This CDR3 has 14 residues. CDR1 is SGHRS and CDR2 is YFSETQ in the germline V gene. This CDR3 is CASSPGRDPGELFF. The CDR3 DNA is TGCGCCAGCAGCCCGGGCAGGGACCCCGGGGAGCTGTTTTTT.

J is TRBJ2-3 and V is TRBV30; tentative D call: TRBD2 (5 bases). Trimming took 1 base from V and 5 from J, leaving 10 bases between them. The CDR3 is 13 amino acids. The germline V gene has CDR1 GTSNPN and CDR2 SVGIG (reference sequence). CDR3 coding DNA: TGTGCCTGGAGTGGTGGACGGGGAGATACGCAGTATTTT. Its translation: CAWSGGRGDTQYF.

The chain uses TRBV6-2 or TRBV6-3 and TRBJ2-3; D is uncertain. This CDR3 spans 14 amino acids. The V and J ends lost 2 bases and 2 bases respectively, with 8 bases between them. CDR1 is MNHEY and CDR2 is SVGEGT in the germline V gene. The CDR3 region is CASSYVRITDTQYF. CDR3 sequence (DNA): TGTGCCAGCAGTTACGTCCGGATCACAGATACGCAGTATTTT.

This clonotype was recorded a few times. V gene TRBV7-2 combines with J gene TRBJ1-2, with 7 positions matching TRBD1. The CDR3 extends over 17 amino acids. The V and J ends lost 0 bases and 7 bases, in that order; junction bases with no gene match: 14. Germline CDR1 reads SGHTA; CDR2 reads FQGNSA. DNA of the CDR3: TGTGCCAGCAGCTTAGCGTCTCCCAGACAGGGAAAACGTGGCTACACCTTC. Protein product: CASSLASPRQGKRGYTF. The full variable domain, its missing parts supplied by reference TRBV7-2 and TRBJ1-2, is GAGVSQSPSNKVTEKGKDVELRCDPISGHTALYWYRQSLGQGLEFLIYFQGNSAPDKSGLPSDRFSAERTGGSVSTLTIQRTQQEDSAVYLCASSLASPRQGKRGYTFGSGTRLTVV.

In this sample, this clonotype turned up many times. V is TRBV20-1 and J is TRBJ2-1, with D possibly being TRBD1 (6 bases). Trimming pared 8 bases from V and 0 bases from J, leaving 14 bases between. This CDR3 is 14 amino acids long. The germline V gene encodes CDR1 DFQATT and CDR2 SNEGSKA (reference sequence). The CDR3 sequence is CSPGTGSSYNEQFF. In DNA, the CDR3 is TGCAGTCCAGGAACAGGGAGCTCCTACAATGAGCAGTTCTTC.

The CDR3 loop reads CASSQSQSYYNEQFF. The CDR3 DNA reads TGTGCCAGCAGCCAATCACAGAGTTATTACAATGAGCAGTTCTTC. The rearrangement uses TRBV4-2 and TRBJ2-1; D not resolved. The germline gives CDR1 LGHNA, CDR2 YNFKEQ. V was pared by 2 bases and J by 4 bases, with 12 bases between. The CDR3 consists of 15 residues.

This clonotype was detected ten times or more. In DNA, the CDR3 is TGTGCCACCAGTGACGCGGACTTCTATGGCTACACCTTC. It translates to CATSDADFYGYTF. The V call is TRBV24-1, the J call TRBJ1-2; no firm D call. Germline V gene data show CDR1 as KGHDR and CDR2 as SFDVKD. V was shortened by 4 bases and J by 4 bases, with 9 bases between the two germline ends. The CDR3 loop spans 13 amino acids.

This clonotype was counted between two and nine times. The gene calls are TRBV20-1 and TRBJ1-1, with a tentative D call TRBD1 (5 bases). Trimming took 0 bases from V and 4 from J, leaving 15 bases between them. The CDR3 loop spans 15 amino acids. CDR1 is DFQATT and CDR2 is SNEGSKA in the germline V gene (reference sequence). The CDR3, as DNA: TGCAGTGCTAGAGATCTGGGCAGGGAGGCCACTGAAGCTTTCTTT. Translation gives CSARDLGREATEAFF.

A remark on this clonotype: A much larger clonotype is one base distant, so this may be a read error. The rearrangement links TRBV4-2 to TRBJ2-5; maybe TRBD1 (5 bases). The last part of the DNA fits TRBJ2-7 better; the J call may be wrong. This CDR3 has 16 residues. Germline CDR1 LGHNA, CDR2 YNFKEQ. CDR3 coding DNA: TGTGCCAGCAGCCACGAAACCGTGACAGCTACCTACGAGCAGTACTTC. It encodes CASSHETVTATYEQYF.

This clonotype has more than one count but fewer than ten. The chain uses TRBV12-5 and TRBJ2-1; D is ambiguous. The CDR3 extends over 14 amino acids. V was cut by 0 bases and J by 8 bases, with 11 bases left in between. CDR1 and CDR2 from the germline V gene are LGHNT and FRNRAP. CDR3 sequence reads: CASGLVGGVDEQFF. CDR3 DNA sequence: TGTGCTAGTGGTTTGGTAGGTGGAGTGGATGAGCAGTTCTTC.

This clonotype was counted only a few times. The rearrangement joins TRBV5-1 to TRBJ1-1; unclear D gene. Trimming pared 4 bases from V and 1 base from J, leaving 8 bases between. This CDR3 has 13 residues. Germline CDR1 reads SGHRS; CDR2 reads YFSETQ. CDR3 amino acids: CASSRLKNTEAFF. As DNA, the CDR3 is TGCGCCAGCAGCCGGTTGAAGAACACTGAAGCTTTCTTT.

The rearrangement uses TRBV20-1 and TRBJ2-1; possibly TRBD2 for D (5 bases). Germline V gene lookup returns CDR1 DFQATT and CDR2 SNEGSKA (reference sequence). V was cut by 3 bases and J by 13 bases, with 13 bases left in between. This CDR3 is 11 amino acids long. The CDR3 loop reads CSASKRIIQFF. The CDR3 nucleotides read TGCAGTGCTAGTAAGCGGATCATCCAGTTCTTC.

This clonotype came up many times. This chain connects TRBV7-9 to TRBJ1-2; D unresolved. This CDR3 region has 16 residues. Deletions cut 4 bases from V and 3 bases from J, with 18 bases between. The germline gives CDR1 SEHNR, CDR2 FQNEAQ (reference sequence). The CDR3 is CASSSGSMRGYYGYTF. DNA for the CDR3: TGTGCCAGCAGCTCGGGGTCTATGCGGGGATACTATGGCTACACCTTC.

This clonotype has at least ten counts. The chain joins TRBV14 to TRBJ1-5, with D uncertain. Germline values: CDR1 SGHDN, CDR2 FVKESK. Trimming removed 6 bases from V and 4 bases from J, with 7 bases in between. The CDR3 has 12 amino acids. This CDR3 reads CASRDGNQPQHF. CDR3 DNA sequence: TGTGCCAGCAGGGATGGAAATCAGCCCCAGCATTTT.

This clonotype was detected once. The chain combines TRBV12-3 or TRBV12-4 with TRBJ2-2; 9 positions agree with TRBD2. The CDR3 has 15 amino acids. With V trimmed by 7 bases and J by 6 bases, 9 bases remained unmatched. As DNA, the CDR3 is TGTGCCAGCACGGTCCCGGGACTAGCCTCCGGGGAGCTGTTTTTT. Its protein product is CASTVPGLASGELFF.

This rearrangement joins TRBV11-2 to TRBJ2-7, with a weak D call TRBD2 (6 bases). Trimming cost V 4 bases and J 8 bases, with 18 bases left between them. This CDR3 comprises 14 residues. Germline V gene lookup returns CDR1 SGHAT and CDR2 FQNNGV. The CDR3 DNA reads TGTGCCAGCAGCTCAACCAACTCCGGGAGAAAGCAGTACTTC. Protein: CASSSTNSGRKQYF. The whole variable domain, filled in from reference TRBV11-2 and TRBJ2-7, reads EAGVAQSPRYKIIEKRQSVAFWCNPISGHATLYWYQQILGQGPKLLIQFQNNGVVDDSQLPKDRFSAERLKGVDSTLKIQPAKLEDSAVYLCASSSTNSGRKQYFGPGTRLTVT.

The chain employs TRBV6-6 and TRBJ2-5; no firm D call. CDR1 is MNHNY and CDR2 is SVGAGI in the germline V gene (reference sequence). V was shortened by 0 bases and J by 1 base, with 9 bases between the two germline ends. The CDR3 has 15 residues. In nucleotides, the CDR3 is TGTGCCAGCAGTTACTCAATTTCCCTCCAAGAGACCCAGTACTTC. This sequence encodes CASSYSISLQETQYF.

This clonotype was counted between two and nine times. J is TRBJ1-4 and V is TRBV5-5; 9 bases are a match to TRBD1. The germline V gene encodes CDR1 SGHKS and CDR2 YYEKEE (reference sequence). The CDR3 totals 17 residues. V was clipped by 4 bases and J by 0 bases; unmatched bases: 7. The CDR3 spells CASSPRTGAATNEKLFF. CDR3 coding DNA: TGTGCCAGCAGCCCCCGGACAGGGGCGGCAACTAATGAAAAACTGTTTTTT.